The next 26 T cell receptor beta chains were all read from a single sample in a study of OX40 agonist ivuxolimab in advanced cancers. Clones were sequenced by immunoSEQ multiplex PCR, and TCRdb holds only the in-frame ones, with some missing. The sample holds 100,000 or so clones, around nine tenths seen once. This sample comprised CD4+ or CD8+ T cells sorted from blood, obtained in a trial of the OX40 agonist ivuxolimab. Receptors were obtained from an adult with an advanced solid tumor such as melanoma, head and neck, liver or kidney cancer.

The V and J genes are TRBV5-1 and TRBJ2-7; 15 nucleotides line up with TRBD2. From germline, CDR1 is SGHRS and CDR2 YFSETQ. This CDR3 is built from 16 residues. V was pared by 4 bases and J by 3 bases, with 5 bases of the junction left unmatched. CDR3 DNA: TGCGCCAGCAGCCCGGGACTAGCGGGAGGAAACTACGAGCAGTACTTC. It is translated as CASSPGLAGGNYEQYF. Together with reference TRBV5-1 and TRBJ2-7, the CDR3 gives the full variable domain: KAGVTQTPRYLIKTRGQQVTLSCSPISGHRSVSWYQQTPGQGLQFLFEYFSETQRNKGNFPGRFSGRQFSNSRSEMNVSTLELGDSALYLCASSPGLAGGNYEQYFGPGTRLTVT.

The chain is built from TRBV6-5 and TRBJ2-7; D possibly corresponds to TRBD1 (7 bases). Trimming left V 3 bases short and J 2 bases short, with 14 bases between. CDR3 length: 15 amino acids. Germline V CDR1 and CDR2: MNHEY, SVGAGI. CDR3 in DNA: TGTGCCAGCAGTTATGGGCAGGGGGGAACCTACGAGCAGTACTTC. It specifies CASSYGQGGTYEQYF.

The chain joins TRBV6-1 to TRBJ1-5, with a tentative D call TRBD1 (5 bases). Per germline, CDR1 MNHNS and CDR2 SASEGT. Trimming stripped 3 bases from V and 7 bases from J, with 16 bases between. CDR3 length equals 15 residues. CDR3 nucleotides: TGTGCCAGCAGTGAGGGGGGAGGCTGGGGACAGCCCCAGCATTTT. Its protein product is CASSEGGGWGQPQHF.

CDR3 DNA: TGTGCCAGCAGCTACGGGAGCAGTGAAAAACTGTTTTTT. This encodes CASSYGSSEKLFF. The chain is built from TRBV7-3 and TRBJ1-4; no firm D call. This CDR3 spans 13 amino acids. V was trimmed by 4 bases and J by 7 bases, leaving 10 bases between them. Germline values: CDR1 SGHTA, CDR2 FQGTGA.

This clone was recorded only once. J is TRBJ1-3 and V is TRBV5-1; no firm D call. Trimming took off 0 bases at V and 0 bases at J, with 10 bases between the two ends. Germline CDR1 reads SGHRS; CDR2 reads YFSETQ. This CDR3 spans 16 amino acids. The CDR3 sequence: CASSLAPGYSGNTIYF. The DNA for the CDR3 is TGCGCCAGCAGCTTGGCCCCCGGATACTCTGGAAACACCATATATTTT.

This clone has a single count. The V call is TRBV5-1, the J call TRBJ2-5; 7 bases are shared with TRBD1. The CDR3 runs 16 residues. Per the germline V gene, CDR1 is SGHRS and CDR2 is YFSETQ. V lost 2 bases, J lost 5 bases, and 12 bases stayed unmatched. The DNA for the CDR3 is TGCGCCAGCAGCTTCCTTGGACAGGTGGAATATGAGACCCAGTACTTC. Amino acids: CASSFLGQVEYETQYF.

The chain links TRBV7-6 to TRBJ2-3; TRBD2 matches 7 bases. The CDR3 is 15 residues long. Per the germline V gene, CDR1 is SGHVS and CDR2 is FNYEAQ. V shed 1 base and J 2 bases; nucleotides not matched to a gene: 3. The CDR3 here is CASSLGGSLTDTQYF. The DNA of the CDR3 is TGTGCCAGCAGCTTAGGCGGGAGCCTCACAGATACGCAGTATTTT.

The chain uses TRBV7-8 and TRBJ2-2; D gene uncertain. CDR1 SGHVS and CDR2 FQNEAQ come from the germline V gene. There are 13 residues in the CDR3. The V and J ends lost 5 bases and 2 bases respectively, with 6 bases between them. The CDR3 sequence is CASSIPNTGELFF. DNA of the CDR3: TGTGCCAGCAGCATCCCCAACACCGGGGAGCTGTTTTTT.

This chain joins TRBV5-4 and TRBJ2-5, with D unresolved. Germline-derived CDR1 and CDR2 are SGHNT and YYREEE (reference sequence). Trimming took 1 base from V and 1 from J, leaving 11 bases between them. The CDR3 extends over 15 amino acids. The CDR3 is CASSLRDSFQETQYF. The CDR3, as DNA: TGTGCCAGCAGCTTGAGGGATTCCTTCCAAGAGACCCAGTACTTC.

V usage is TRBV27 and J usage is TRBJ2-5; 14 bases agree with TRBD2. Germline-derived CDR1 and CDR2 are MNHEY and SMNVEV (reference sequence). The CDR3 sequence is 19 residues long. After removal of 5 bases from V and 5 bases from J, the junction contained 16 bases not matched to a gene. The CDR3 reads CASSPYGTSGSRFGETQYF. CDR3 coding DNA: TGTGCCAGCAGTCCATACGGGACTAGCGGGAGTCGTTTTGGGGAGACCCAGTACTTC.

V gene TRBV6-5 combines with J gene TRBJ2-2; tentative D call: TRBD1 (5 bases). V was shortened by 8 bases and J by 4 bases, with 14 bases between the two germline ends. This CDR3 is built from 14 residues. Germline assignment: CDR1 MNHEY and CDR2 SVGAGI. The DNA of the CDR3 is TGTGCCAGCTCCGGTCTGGGGCTCACCGGGGAGCTGTTTTTT. Translated, it gives CASSGLGLTGELFF.

V and J are TRBV6-1 and TRBJ2-7; 8 bases fit TRBD1. The CDR3 covers 15 residues. The V gene end was trimmed by 1 base and the J gene end by 3 bases; junction bases not matched to a gene: 5. Germline V CDR1 and CDR2: MNHNS, SASEGT. The CDR3 DNA is TGTGCCAGCAGTGAAGGGCAGGGGGCTATCTACGAGCAGTACTTC. Encoded protein: CASSEGQGAIYEQYF.

The chain links TRBV9 to TRBJ2-7; weak D call: TRBD2 (5 bases). Germline CDR1 is SGDLS and CDR2 is YYNGEE. V was trimmed by 0 bases and J by 9 bases, leaving 13 bases between them. The CDR3 is 13 amino acids. CDR3 in amino acids: CASSVDPGWGQYF. The CDR3 nucleotides read TGTGCCAGCAGCGTAGATCCGGGATGGGGGCAGTACTTC.

The chain combines TRBV9 with TRBJ2-1; TRBD2 agrees at 12 bases. After removal of 4 bases from V and 10 bases from J, the junction contained 12 bases not matched to a gene. The CDR3 loop spans 16 amino acids. Germline V gene sequence: CDR1 SGDLS, CDR2 YYNGEE. CDR3: CASSPASGGAPWEQFF. CDR3 coding DNA: TGTGCCAGCAGCCCGGCTAGCGGGGGGGCCCCTTGGGAGCAGTTCTTC. The whole variable domain, remainder taken from reference TRBV9 and TRBJ2-1, is DSGVTQTPKHLITATGQRVTLRCSPRSGDLSVYWYQQSLDQGLQFLIQYYNGEERAKGNILERFSAQQFPDLHSELNLSSLELGDSALYFCASSPASGGAPWEQFFGPGTRLTVL.

The chain links TRBV4-2 to TRBJ1-2, with D perhaps matching TRBD1 (6 bases). Germline lookup yields CDR1 LGHNA and CDR2 YNFKEQ. Between the trimmed V and J ends, which lost 0 bases and 5 bases, there was a span of 13 bases. The CDR3 totals 15 residues. CDR3 sequence reads: CASSQEARGDYGYTF. The CDR3 DNA reads as TGTGCCAGCAGCCAAGAGGCCAGGGGAGATTATGGCTACACCTTC.

This chain links TRBV7-8 with TRBJ2-6; 8 bases agree with TRBD1. The CDR3 extends over 18 amino acids. After removal of 1 base from V and 3 bases from J, the junction contained 8 bases not matched to a gene. Germline values: CDR1 SGHVS, CDR2 FQNEAQ. The CDR3 region has the DNA TGTGCCAGCAGCTTAGTCGGGCAGGGGGCTCTTGGGGCCAACGTCCTGACTTTC. Its protein product is CASSLVGQGALGANVLTF.

This rearrangement joins TRBV5-1 to TRBJ2-7; 7 positions match TRBD2. This CDR3 spans 15 amino acids. J was trimmed by 0 bases and V by 2 bases; bases with no gene match: 5. CDR1 and CDR2 (germline): SGHRS, YFSETQ. CDR3 nucleotide sequence: TGCGCCAGCAGCTTTAGAGCGGGGCCCTCCTACGAGCAGTACTTC. Translating gives CASSFRAGPSYEQYF.

The rearrangement uses TRBV27 and TRBJ1-6; TRBD1 might be the D (6 bases). The CDR3 runs 16 residues. The ends were cut back, 1 base at V and 7 bases at J, with 14 bases in the middle. Germline-derived CDR1 and CDR2 are MNHEY and SMNVEV (reference sequence). CDR3: CASSLYGQGTNSPLHF. The CDR3 region has the DNA TGTGCCAGCAGTTTATACGGCCAGGGGACAAATTCACCCCTCCACTTT.

The J gene is TRBJ2-7, the V gene TRBV9; D not certain. The germline CDR1 and CDR2 sequences are SGDLS and YYNGEE. CDR3 length: 14 amino acids. Between the trimmed V and J ends, which lost 3 bases and 1 base, there was a span of 11 bases. The CDR3 DNA is TGTGCCAGCAGCGGAGGCGGCGGTTCCTACGAGCAGTACTTC. This encodes CASSGGGGSYEQYF.

V usage is TRBV4-1 and J usage is TRBJ2-3; the match to TRBD1 covers 8 bases. Germline loops: CDR1 MGHRA, CDR2 YSYEKL. This CDR3 spans 16 amino acids. V was pared by 0 bases and J by 3 bases, with 5 bases of the junction left unmatched. The CDR3 DNA reads as TGCGCCAGCAGCCAAGAGGTTACAGGGGGAACAGATACGCAGTATTTT. Translated: CASSQEVTGGTDTQYF.

The chain joins TRBV6-5 to TRBJ1-2; 7 nucleotides align to TRBD1. CDR3 length: 14 amino acids. V lost 7 bases and J lost 8; bases outside the gene matches: 13. The germline gives CDR1 MNHEY, CDR2 SVGAGI. CDR3 protein: CASTEGWTGDGYTF. The CDR3 region has the DNA TGTGCCAGCACCGAAGGTTGGACAGGCGACGGCTACACCTTC.

The V call is TRBV6-1, the J call TRBJ1-1; D remains ambiguous. This CDR3 is built from 11 residues. Trimming cost V 6 bases and J 3 bases, with 5 bases left between them. The germline CDR1 and CDR2 sequences are MNHNS and SASEGT. This CDR3 reads CASRIYTEAFF. CDR3 coding DNA: TGTGCCAGCAGAATATACACTGAAGCTTTCTTT.

The rearrangement uses TRBV28 and TRBJ2-7; 8 nucleotides align to TRBD2. CDR1 and CDR2 from the germline V gene are MDHEN and SYDVKM. The CDR3 covers 18 residues. With V trimmed by 8 bases and J by 0 bases, 18 bases remained unmatched. This chain's CDR3 is CASSRIRTGTRSSYEQYF. The CDR3 DNA follows: TGTGCCAGCTCCCGAATTCGAACCGGGACTAGGAGCTCCTACGAGCAGTACTTC. Full variable domain (missing parts from reference TRBV28 and TRBJ2-7): DVKVTQSSRYLVKRTGEKVFLECVQDMDHENMFWYRQDPGLGLRLIYFSYDVKMKEKGDIPEGYSVSREKKERFSLILESASTNQTSMYLCASSRIRTGTRSSYEQYFGPGTRLTVT.

Notes on this clone: Other DNA variants within this sample encode the same CDR3. This sequence joins TRBV5-1 and TRBJ2-7; possible D gene TRBD2, 5 bases. Germline V gene lookup returns CDR1 SGHRS and CDR2 YFSETQ. The CDR3 spans 14 residues. V lost 0 bases to trimming and J lost 1 base, with 8 bases between them. The CDR3 protein is CASSLARGSYEQYF. DNA for the CDR3: TGCGCCAGCAGCTTGGCCCGGGGATCCTACGAGCAGTACTTC.

The V gene is TRBV12-5, the J gene TRBJ2-1; D unresolved. This CDR3 has 15 amino acids. Between the trimmed V and J ends, which lost 3 bases and 0 bases, there was a span of 9 bases. Germline CDR1 LGHNT, CDR2 FRNRAP. The chain's CDR3 is CASGFGWSSYNEQFF. For the CDR3, the DNA is TGTGCTAGTGGTTTCGGGTGGAGCTCCTACAATGAGCAGTTCTTC.

To note about this clone: The junction departs from germline at one end; a sequencing error may be responsible. V is TRBV7-6 and J is TRBJ1-2; 9 bases fit TRBD1. This CDR3 comprises 14 residues. Germline assignment: CDR1 SGHVS and CDR2 FNYEAQ. Here the CDR3 reads CASSLDRGGYGYTF. CDR3 DNA sequence: TGTGCCAGCAGTTTAGACAGGGGGGGCTATGGCTACACCTTC.